A selection of T cell receptor beta chains follows, all from one sample in a study of T cell repertoires in cytomegalovirus infection. TCRdb ran MiXCR on the reads and lists one entry per CDR3 protein. The table has around 300,000 distinct CDR3 sequences, 9.5% seen once. The sample taken for sequencing was PBMCs. These receptors all come from a human donor in good health (CMV status not recorded). Some clones in this sample may be carry-over from other donors' samples. Both conserved end residues are part of each CDR3. The D gene is left open where the match is weak. Some rows mark clone size as missing; the rest say once, few, many or name a class of expanded clone.

v_gene: TRBV7-2; d_gene: TRBD2; j_gene: TRBJ2-5; abundance: many; CDR3aa: CASSLGLAGARETQYF; CDR3nt: TGTGCCAGCAGCCTCGGACTAGCGGGGGCCCGGGAGACCCAGTACTTC
v_gene: TRBV10-3; d_gene: TRBD1; j_gene: TRBJ1-1; abundance: few; CDR3aa: CAISESLGTGDTEAFF; CDR3nt: TGTGCCATCAGTGAGTCGCTCGGGACAGGGGACACTGAAGCTTTCTTT
v_gene: TRBV19; d_gene: -; j_gene: TRBJ1-1; abundance: many; CDR3aa: CASSRTANTEAFF; CDR3nt: TGTGCCAGTAGTCGGACAGCGAACACTGAAGCTTTCTTT
v_gene: TRBV10-3; d_gene: -; j_gene: TRBJ2-7; abundance: -; CDR3aa: CAISDSHPRQYF; CDR3nt: TGTGCCATCAGTGACTCGCATCCAAGGCAGTACTTC
v_gene: TRBV20-1; d_gene: -; j_gene: TRBJ2-7; abundance: -; CDR3aa: CSAGSDSSYEQYF; CDR3nt: TGCAGTGCTGGATCTGATAGCTCCTACGAGCAGTACTTC
v_gene: TRBV2; d_gene: -; j_gene: TRBJ2-7; abundance: many; CDR3aa: CASTARRLTSYEQYF; CDR3nt: TGTGCCAGCACCGCCCGGAGACTAACCTCCTACGAGCAGTACTTC
v_gene: TRBV7-3; d_gene: -; j_gene: TRBJ1-1; abundance: many; CDR3aa: CASSPEGGQNTEAFF; CDR3nt: TGTGCCAGCAGCCCCGAGGGGGGCCAGAACACTGAAGCTTTCTTT
v_gene: TRBV20-1; d_gene: TRBD2; j_gene: TRBJ2-7; abundance: -; CDR3aa: CSARDLSSGREQYF; CDR3nt: TGCAGTGCTAGAGATCTGTCGTCCGGGAGGGAGCAGTACTTC
v_gene: TRBV7-2; d_gene: -; j_gene: TRBJ2-3; abundance: many; CDR3aa: CASSAGLARTDTQYF; CDR3nt: TGTGCCAGCAGCGCCGGACTTGCCCGCACAGATACGCAGTATTTT
v_gene: TRBV4-3; d_gene: TRBD2; j_gene: TRBJ2-7; abundance: many; CDR3aa: CASSQLLAGGAYEQYF; CDR3nt: TGCGCCAGCAGCCAACTGCTAGCGGGAGGAGCCTACGAGCAGTACTTC